The 16 T cell receptor beta chains presented below share a single source sample, sequenced in a study of cytomegalovirus exposure and HLA in healthy donors. The PCR ran on 60 Vbeta and 13 Jbeta primers. Assay used: immunoSEQ multiplex PCR; TCRdb lists only in-frame clones, some missing. The sample includes about 90,000 clones, about 87% seen only once; the top ten take about 2.5%. Sample: PBMCs. These TCRs come from a man aged 18 to 30 in good health and CMV-seronegative.

This chain uses TRBV5-1 with TRBJ2-7; 10 bases fit TRBD1. From germline, CDR1 is SGHRS and CDR2 YFSETQ. This CDR3 is 15 amino acids long. Trimming removed 1 base from V and 4 bases from J; junction bases left unmatched: 5. The CDR3 region is CASSLLWDRGYEQYF. The CDR3 DNA reads TGCGCCAGCAGCTTGCTTTGGGACAGGGGTTACGAGCAGTACTTC. Combining the CDR3 with reference TRBV5-1 and TRBJ2-7 gives the whole variable domain KAGVTQTPRYLIKTRGQQVTLSCSPISGHRSVSWYQQTPGQGLQFLFEYFSETQRNKGNFPGRFSGRQFSNSRSEMNVSTLELGDSALYLCASSLLWDRGYEQYFGPGTRLTVT.

The CDR3 loop reads CASSLNPYEQYF. CDR3 DNA: TGTGCCAGCAGCCTTAACCCTTACGAGCAGTACTTC. V usage is TRBV9 and J usage is TRBJ2-5; D not certain. The J call may be in error: the DNA end matches TRBJ2-7 better. Per germline, CDR1 SGDLS and CDR2 YYNGEE. CDR3 size: 12 residues.

The rearrangement links TRBV5-4 to TRBJ2-7, with D possibly matching TRBD2 (6 bases). Germline-derived CDR1 and CDR2 are SGHNT and YYREEE (reference sequence). Trimming left V 2 bases short and J 4 bases short, with 13 bases between. CDR3 length equals 14 residues. CDR3 region: CASSFVEGEYEQYF. CDR3 DNA sequence: TGTGCCAGCAGCTTTGTGGAGGGAGAATACGAGCAGTACTTC.

The chain has TRBV29-1 and TRBJ2-7; possible D gene TRBD1, 7 bases. In germline, CDR1 is SQVTM, CDR2 ANQGSEA. V lost 7 bases, J lost 3 bases, and 37 bases lay in between. The CDR3 spans 20 residues. The CDR3 region has the DNA TGCAGCGCCATTCCCGGACCGGGGGTAGGGGGCACGGAACGATTCTACGAGCAGTACTTC. Amino acids: CSAIPGPGVGGTERFYEQYF.

This clone was counted a single time. The rearrangement uses TRBV5-8 and TRBJ1-1, with TRBD1 matching 7 bases. Per germline, CDR1 SGHTS and CDR2 YDEGEE. This CDR3 has 14 residues. J was trimmed by 0 bases and V by 5 bases; bases with no gene match: 4. CDR3 sequence (DNA): TGTGCCAGCAGGTCGGGACAGCTGAACACTGAAGCTTTCTTT. It translates to CASRSGQLNTEAFF.

The V and J genes are TRBV19 and TRBJ1-1; D unclear. From germline, CDR1 is LNHDA and CDR2 SQIVND (reference sequence). The length of the CDR3 is 15 residues. Trimming removed 6 bases from V and 4 bases from J, with 18 bases in between. In DNA form, the CDR3 reads TGTGCCAGTAGGGTTTCTCCACGGGGTGTCACTGAAGCTTTCTTT. The encoded protein is CASRVSPRGVTEAFF.

The gene calls are TRBV9 and TRBJ2-1; D remains ambiguous. V lost 0 bases, J lost 2 bases, and 6 bases lay in between. The germline V gene encodes CDR1 SGDLS and CDR2 YYNGEE. The CDR3 totals 14 residues. Written as DNA, the CDR3 is TGTGCCAGCAGCGTAGACTCCACCTACAATGAGCAGTTCTTC. Encoded protein: CASSVDSTYNEQFF. The entire variable domain, with the rest obtained from reference TRBV9 and TRBJ2-1, is as follows: DSGVTQTPKHLITATGQRVTLRCSPRSGDLSVYWYQQSLDQGLQFLIQYYNGEERAKGNILERFSAQQFPDLHSELNLSSLELGDSALYFCASSVDSTYNEQFFGPGTRLTVL.

The chain combines TRBV7-9 with TRBJ1-1; tentative D call: TRBD1 (6 bases). Trimming took 0 bases from V and 6 from J, leaving 8 bases between them. The CDR3 has 13 amino acids. Germline V gene lookup returns CDR1 SEHNR and CDR2 FQNEAQ (reference sequence). The CDR3 sequence: CASSLAKGAEAFF. CDR3 coding DNA: TGTGCCAGCAGCTTAGCGAAGGGGGCTGAAGCTTTCTTT.

Comment on this clone: The sample contains more than one DNA sequence encoding this CDR3. The gene calls are TRBV5-6 and TRBJ1-1; D not certain. The CDR3 sequence is 15 residues long. In germline, CDR1 is SGHDT, CDR2 YYEEEE. V was trimmed by 4 bases and J by 3 bases, leaving 16 bases between them. The CDR3 DNA is TGTGCCAGCAGCCCCGATCCCTACCCTGACACTGAAGCTTTCTTT. It yields the protein CASSPDPYPDTEAFF.

The chain combines TRBV14 with TRBJ1-4; tentative D call: TRBD1 (5 bases). The CDR3 covers 15 residues. Trimming removed 4 bases at V and 7 bases at J, with 16 bases between. Germline assignment: CDR1 SGHDN and CDR2 FVKESK. The CDR3 sequence is CASSRPGAGGEKLFF. Here the CDR3 DNA reads TGTGCCAGCAGCCGACCAGGTGCCGGGGGTGAAAAACTGTTTTTT.

This clone has a handful of counts. The V gene is TRBV5-1, the J gene TRBJ2-7; 9 bases are shared with TRBD1. The V gene's germline CDR1 is SGHRS and CDR2 YFSETQ. With 7 bases clipped from V and 5 bases from J, the junction kept 13 bases outside the gene matches. The length of the CDR3 is 15 residues. The CDR3 here is CASAPLWDRAHEQYF. The DNA for the CDR3 is TGCGCCAGCGCCCCGTTATGGGACAGGGCCCACGAGCAGTACTTC.

The chain has TRBV10-2 and TRBJ2-1, with a tentative D call TRBD1 (6 bases). The CDR3 totals 15 residues. Trimming pared 2 bases from V and 2 bases from J, leaving 10 bases between. Looked up from germline, CDR1 is WSHSY and CDR2 is SAAADI. DNA of the CDR3: TGCGCCAGCAGTGAGACAGGGTTGGCCTACAATGAGCAGTTCTTC. Protein: CASSETGLAYNEQFF.

This chain links TRBV5-6 with TRBJ1-3; the D is unclear. From germline, CDR1 is SGHDT and CDR2 YYEEEE. With 2 bases removed from V and 10 bases from J, the gap between germline ends came to 13 bases. The CDR3 length is 13 residues. CDR3 nucleotides: TGTGCCAGCAGCTTTCGACCCCCCGGGACCATATATTTT. This translates into CASSFRPPGTIYF.

The chain links TRBV28 to TRBJ2-3; tentative D call: TRBD2 (6 bases). Germline V gene sequence: CDR1 MDHEN, CDR2 SYDVKM. The CDR3 sequence is 15 residues long. Trimming removed 6 bases at V and 3 bases at J, with 16 bases between. The CDR3 DNA follows: TGTGCCAGCAGCCCCTCAACGGGGGTGACAGATACGCAGTATTTT. The encoded protein is CASSPSTGVTDTQYF.

This chain uses TRBV6-6 with TRBJ1-5; D ambiguous. V lost 7 bases and J 7 bases, leaving 14 bases between the germline ends. The CDR3 is made up of 13 amino acids. The germline CDR1 and CDR2 sequences are MNHNY and SVGAGI (reference sequence). The CDR3 DNA reads TGTGCCAGCACCCCCGGGTCCAACCAGCCCCAGCATTTT. Its protein product is CASTPGSNQPQHF.

The chain combines TRBV7-2 with TRBJ2-2; 10 bases are a match to TRBD1. The CDR3 is made up of 15 amino acids. The germline gives CDR1 SGHTA, CDR2 FQGNSA. V trimming: 8 bases; J trimming: 6 bases; junction bases outside the gene matches: 9. The CDR3 DNA reads as TGTGCCAGCCGGAGGGTGGGACAGGGGTCCGGGGAGCTGTTTTTT. This codes for CASRRVGQGSGELFF.